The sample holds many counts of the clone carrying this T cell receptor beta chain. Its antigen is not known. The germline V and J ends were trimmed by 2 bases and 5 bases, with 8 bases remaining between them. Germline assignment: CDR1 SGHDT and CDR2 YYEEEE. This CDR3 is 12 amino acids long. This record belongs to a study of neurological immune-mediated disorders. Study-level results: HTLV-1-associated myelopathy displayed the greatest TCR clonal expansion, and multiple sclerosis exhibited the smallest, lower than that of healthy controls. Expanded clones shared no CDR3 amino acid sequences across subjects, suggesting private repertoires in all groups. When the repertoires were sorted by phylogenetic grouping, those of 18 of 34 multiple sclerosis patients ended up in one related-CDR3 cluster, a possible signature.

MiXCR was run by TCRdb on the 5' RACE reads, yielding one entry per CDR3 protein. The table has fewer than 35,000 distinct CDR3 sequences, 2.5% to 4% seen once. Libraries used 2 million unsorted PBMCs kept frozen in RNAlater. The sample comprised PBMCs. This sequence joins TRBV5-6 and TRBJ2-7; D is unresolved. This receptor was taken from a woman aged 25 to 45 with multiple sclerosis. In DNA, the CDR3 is TGTGCCAGCAGCTTTAGGGTACACGAGCAGTACTTC. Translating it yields CASSFRVHEQYF. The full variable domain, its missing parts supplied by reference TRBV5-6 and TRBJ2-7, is DAGVTQSPTHLIKTRGQQVTLRCSPKSGHDTVSWYQQALGQGPQFIFQYYEEEERQRGNFPDRFSGHQFPNYSSELNVNALLLGDSALYLCASSFRVHEQYFGPGTRLTVT.